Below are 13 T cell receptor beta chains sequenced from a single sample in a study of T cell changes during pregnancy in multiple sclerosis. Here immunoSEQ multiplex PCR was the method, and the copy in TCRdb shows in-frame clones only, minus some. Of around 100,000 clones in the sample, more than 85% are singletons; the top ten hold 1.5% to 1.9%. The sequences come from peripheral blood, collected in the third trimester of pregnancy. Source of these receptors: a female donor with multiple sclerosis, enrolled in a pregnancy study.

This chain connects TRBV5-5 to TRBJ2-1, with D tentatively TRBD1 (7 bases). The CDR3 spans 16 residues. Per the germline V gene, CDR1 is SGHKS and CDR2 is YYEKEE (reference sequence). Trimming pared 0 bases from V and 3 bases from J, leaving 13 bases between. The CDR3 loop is CASSLAEGAIYNEQFF. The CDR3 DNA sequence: TGTGCCAGCAGCTTGGCGGAGGGGGCGATCTACAATGAGCAGTTCTTC.

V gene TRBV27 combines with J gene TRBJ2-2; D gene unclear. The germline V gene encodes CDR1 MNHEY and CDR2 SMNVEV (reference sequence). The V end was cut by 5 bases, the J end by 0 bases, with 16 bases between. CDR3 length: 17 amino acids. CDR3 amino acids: CASSHPSAAPNTGELFF. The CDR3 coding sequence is TGTGCCAGCAGTCATCCCTCGGCAGCGCCGAACACCGGGGAGCTGTTTTTT.

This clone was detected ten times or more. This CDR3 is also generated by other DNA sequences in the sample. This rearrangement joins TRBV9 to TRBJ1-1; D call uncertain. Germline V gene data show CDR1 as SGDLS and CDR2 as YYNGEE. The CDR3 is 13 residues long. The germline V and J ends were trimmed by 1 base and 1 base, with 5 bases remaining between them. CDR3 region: CASSVQANTEAFF. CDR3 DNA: TGTGCCAGCAGCGTACAGGCGAACACTGAAGCTTTCTTT.

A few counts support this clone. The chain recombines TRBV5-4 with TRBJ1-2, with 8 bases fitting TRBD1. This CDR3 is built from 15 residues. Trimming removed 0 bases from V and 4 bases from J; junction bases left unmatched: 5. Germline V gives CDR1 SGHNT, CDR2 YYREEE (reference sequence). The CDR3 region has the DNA TGTGCCAGCAGCTTGGCAGGGGGCCGGGGCTATGGCTACACCTTC. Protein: CASSLAGGRGYGYTF.

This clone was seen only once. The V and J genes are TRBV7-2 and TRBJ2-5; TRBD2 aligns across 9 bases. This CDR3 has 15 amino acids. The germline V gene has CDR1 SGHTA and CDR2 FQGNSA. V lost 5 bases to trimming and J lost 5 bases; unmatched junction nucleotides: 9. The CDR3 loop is CASSLRLAAKETQYF. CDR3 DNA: TGTGCCAGCAGCCTCAGACTAGCGGCAAAGGAGACCCAGTACTTC.

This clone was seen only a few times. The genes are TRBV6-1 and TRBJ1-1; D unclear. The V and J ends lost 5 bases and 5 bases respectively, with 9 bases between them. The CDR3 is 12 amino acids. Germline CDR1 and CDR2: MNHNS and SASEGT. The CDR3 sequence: CASSFSLTEAFF. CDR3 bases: TGTGCCAGCAGTTTTTCCCTGACTGAAGCTTTCTTT.

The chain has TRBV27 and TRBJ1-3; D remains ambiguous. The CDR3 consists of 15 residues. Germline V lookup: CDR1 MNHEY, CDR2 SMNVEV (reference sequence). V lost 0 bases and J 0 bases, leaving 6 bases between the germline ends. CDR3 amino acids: CASSLSWASGNTIYF. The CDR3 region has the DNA TGTGCCAGCAGTTTATCGTGGGCCTCTGGAAACACCATATATTTT.

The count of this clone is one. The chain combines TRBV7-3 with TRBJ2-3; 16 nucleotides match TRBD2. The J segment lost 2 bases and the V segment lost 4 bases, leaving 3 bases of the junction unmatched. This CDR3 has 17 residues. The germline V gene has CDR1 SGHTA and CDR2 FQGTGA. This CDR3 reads CASSWGLAGGATDTQYF. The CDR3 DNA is TGTGCCAGCAGCTGGGGACTAGCGGGAGGGGCCACAGATACGCAGTATTTT. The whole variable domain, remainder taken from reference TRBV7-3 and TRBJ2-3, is GAGVSQTPSNKVTEKGKYVELRCDPISGHTALYWYRQSLGQGPEFLIYFQGTGAADDSGLPNDRFFAVRPEGSVSTLKIQRTERGDSAVYLCASSWGLAGGATDTQYFGPGTRLTVL.

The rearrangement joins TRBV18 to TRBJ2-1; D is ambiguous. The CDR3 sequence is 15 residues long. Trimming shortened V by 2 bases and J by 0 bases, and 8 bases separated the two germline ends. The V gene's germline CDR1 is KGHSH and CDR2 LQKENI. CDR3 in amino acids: CASSPVGSSYNEQFF. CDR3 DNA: TGTGCCAGCTCACCAGTTGGCAGCTCCTACAATGAGCAGTTCTTC.

In nucleotides, the CDR3 is TGTGCCAGCAGTCAGCTTCGGGACACTGAAGCTTTCTTT. This gives the protein CASSQLRDTEAFF. The chain joins TRBV6-5 to TRBJ1-1; D remains unclear. Trimming left V 5 bases short and J 3 bases short, with 10 bases between. This CDR3 contains 13 residues. Germline CDR1 and CDR2: MNHEY and SVGAGI.

The CDR3 reads CASSEWQRWDEKLFF. The CDR3 nucleotides read TGTGCCAGCAGTGAGTGGCAGCGATGGGATGAAAAACTGTTTTTT. The genes are TRBV6-1 and TRBJ1-4; D is ambiguous. CDR3 length: 15 amino acids. Germline-derived CDR1 and CDR2 are MNHNS and SASEGT. Trimming removed 3 bases at V and 6 bases at J, with 14 bases between.

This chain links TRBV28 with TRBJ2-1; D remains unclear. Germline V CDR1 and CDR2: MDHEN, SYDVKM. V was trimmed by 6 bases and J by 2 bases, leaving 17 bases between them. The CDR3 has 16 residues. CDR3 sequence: CASSPIDTFTYNEQFF. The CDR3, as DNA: TGTGCCAGCAGCCCTATCGACACCTTCACCTACAATGAGCAGTTCTTC.

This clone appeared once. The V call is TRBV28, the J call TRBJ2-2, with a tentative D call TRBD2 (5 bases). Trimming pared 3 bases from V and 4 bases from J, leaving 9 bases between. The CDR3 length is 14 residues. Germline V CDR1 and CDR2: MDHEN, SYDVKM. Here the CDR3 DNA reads TGTGCCAGCAGTTTTGGGCGGGTCACCGGGGAGCTGTTTTTT. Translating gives CASSFGRVTGELFF.